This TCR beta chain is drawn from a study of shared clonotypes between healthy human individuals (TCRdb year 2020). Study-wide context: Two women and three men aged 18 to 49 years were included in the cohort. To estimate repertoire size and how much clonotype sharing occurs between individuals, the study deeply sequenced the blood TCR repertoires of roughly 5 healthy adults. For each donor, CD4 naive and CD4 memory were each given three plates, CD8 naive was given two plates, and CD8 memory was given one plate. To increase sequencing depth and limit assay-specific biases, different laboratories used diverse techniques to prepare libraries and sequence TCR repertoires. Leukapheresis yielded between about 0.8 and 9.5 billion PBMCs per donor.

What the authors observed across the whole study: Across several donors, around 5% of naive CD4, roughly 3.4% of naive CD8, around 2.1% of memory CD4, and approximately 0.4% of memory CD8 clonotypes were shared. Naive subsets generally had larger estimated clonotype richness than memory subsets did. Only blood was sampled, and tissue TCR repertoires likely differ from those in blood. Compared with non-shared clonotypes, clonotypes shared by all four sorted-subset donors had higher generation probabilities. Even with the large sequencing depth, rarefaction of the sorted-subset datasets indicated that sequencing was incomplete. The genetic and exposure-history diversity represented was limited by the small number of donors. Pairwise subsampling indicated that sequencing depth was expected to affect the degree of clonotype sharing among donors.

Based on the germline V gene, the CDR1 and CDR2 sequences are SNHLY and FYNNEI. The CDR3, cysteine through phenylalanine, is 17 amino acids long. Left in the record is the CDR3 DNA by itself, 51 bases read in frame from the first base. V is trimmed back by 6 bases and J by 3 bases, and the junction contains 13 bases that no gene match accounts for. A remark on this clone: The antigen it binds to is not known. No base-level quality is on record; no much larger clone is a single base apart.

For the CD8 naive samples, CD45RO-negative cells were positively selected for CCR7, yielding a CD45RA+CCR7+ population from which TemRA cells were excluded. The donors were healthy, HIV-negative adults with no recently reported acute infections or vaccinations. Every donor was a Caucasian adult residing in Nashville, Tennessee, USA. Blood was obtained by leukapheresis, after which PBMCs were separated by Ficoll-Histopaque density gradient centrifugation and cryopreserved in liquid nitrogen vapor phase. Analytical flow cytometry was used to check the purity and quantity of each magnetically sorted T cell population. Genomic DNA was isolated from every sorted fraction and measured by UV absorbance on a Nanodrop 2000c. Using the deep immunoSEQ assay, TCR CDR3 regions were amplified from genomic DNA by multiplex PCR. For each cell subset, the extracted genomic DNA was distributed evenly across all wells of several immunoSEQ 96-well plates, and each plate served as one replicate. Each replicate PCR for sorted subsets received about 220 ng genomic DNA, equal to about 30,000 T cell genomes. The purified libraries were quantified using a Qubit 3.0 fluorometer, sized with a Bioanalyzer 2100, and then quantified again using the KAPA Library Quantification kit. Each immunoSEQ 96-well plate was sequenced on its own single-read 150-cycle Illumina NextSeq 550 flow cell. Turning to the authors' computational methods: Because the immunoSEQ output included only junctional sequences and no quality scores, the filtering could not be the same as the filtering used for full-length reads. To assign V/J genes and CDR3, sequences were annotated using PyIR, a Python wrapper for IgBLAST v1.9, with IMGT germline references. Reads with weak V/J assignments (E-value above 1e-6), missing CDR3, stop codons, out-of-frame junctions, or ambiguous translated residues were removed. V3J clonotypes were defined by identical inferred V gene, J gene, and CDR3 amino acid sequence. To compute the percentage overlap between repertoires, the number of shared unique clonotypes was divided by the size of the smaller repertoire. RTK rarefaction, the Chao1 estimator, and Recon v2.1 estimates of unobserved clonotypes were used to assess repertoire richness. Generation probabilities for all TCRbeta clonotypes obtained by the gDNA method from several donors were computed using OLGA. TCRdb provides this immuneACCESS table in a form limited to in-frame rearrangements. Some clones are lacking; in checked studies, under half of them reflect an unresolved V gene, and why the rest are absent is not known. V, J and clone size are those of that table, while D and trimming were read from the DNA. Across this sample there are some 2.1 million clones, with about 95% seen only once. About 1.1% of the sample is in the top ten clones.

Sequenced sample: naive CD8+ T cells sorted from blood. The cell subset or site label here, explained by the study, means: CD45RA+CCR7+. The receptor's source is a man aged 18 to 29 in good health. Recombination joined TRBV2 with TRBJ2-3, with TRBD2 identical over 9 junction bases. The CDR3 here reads CASSRGPAGGLTDTQYF. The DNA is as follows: TGTGCCAGCAGCCGTGGCCCAGCGGGGGGTCTGACAGATACGCAGTATTTT.